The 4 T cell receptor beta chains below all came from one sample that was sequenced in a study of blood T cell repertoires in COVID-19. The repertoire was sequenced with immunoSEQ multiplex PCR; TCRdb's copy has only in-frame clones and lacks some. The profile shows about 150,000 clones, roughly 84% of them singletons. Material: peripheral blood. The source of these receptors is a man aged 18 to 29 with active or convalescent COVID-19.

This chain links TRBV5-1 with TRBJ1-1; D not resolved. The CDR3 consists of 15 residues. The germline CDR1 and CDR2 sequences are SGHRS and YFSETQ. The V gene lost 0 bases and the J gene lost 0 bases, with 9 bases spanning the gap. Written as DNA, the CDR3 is TGCGCCAGCAGCTTGGAAGGCGGAATGAACACTGAAGCTTTCTTT. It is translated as CASSLEGGMNTEAFF.

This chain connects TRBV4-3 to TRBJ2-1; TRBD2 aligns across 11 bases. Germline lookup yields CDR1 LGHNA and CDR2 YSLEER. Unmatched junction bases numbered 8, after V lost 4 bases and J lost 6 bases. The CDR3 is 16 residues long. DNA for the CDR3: TGCGCCAGCAGCCCTGAAAGGCTAGCGGGAGGCAATGAGCAGTTCTTC. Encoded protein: CASSPERLAGGNEQFF.

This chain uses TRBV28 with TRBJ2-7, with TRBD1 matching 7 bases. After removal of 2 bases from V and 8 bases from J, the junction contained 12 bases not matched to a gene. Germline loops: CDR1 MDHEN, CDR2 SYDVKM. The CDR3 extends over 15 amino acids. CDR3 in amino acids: CASSLGGWAGGQQYF. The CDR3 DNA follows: TGTGCCAGCAGTTTAGGCGGGTGGGCAGGGGGACAGCAGTACTTC.

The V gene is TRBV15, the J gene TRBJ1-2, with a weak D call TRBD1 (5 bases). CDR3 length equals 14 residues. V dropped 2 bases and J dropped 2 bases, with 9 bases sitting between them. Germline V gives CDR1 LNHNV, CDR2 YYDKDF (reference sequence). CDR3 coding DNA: TGTGCCACCAGCAGACCAGGGAACAACTATGGCTACACCTTC. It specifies CATSRPGNNYGYTF.